What follows are 25 T cell receptor beta chains derived from one specimen sequenced in a study of breast tumors, draining lymph nodes, adjacent tissues. TCRdb ran MiXCR on the multiplex PCR reads and lists one entry per CDR3 protein. The repertoire holds over 60,000 distinct CDR3 sequences, with roughly 50% as singletons. The sequenced sample was breast tumor tissue. The source is a female donor with breast cancer. Some clones in this sample may be carry-over from other donors' samples.

The table lists this clonotype with many counts. This chain links TRBV7-2 with TRBJ2-1; 14 nucleotides agree with TRBD2. V gave up 4 bases and J gave up 7 bases; unmatched junction bases: 3. This CDR3 comprises 15 residues. Per the germline V gene, CDR1 is SGHTA and CDR2 is FQGNSA. CDR3 sequence: CASSSGLAGVNEQFF. The CDR3 DNA follows: TGTGCCAGCAGCTCGGGACTAGCGGGAGTGAATGAGCAGTTCTTC.

The chain is built from TRBV5-1 and TRBJ2-5; tentatively, D is TRBD2 (6 bases). The length of the CDR3 is 16 residues. Trimming removed 7 bases at V and 5 bases at J, with 24 bases between. The germline CDR1 and CDR2 sequences are SGHRS and YFSETQ. The CDR3 protein is CASPTGRPVRGETQYF. The CDR3 region has the DNA TGCGCCAGCCCCACGGGGCGGCCCGTACGGGGGGAGACCCAGTACTTC. The full variable domain, in which reference TRBV5-1 and TRBJ2-5 provide the parts outside the CDR3, is KAGVTQTPRYLIKTRGQQVTLSCSPISGHRSVSWYQQTPGQGLQFLFEYFSETQRNKGNFPGRFSGRQFSNSRSEMNVSTLELGDSALYLCASPTGRPVRGETQYFGPGTRLLVL.

The chain joins TRBV2 to TRBJ1-6; TRBD1 matches 7 bases. Germline V CDR1 and CDR2: SNHLY, FYNNEI. The CDR3 is 14 amino acids. Germline trimming cut 6 bases from V and 5 bases from J; bases unmatched to any gene: 4. CDR3 DNA sequence: TGTGCCAGCAGCACGGGACAGAATAATTCACCCCTCCACTTT. Its protein is CASSTGQNNSPLHF.

This clonotype was found many times. V usage is TRBV6-1 and J usage is TRBJ1-4; TRBD1 agrees at 7 bases. The CDR3 covers 15 residues. Germline V gene sequence: CDR1 MNHNS, CDR2 SASEGT. Unmatched junction bases numbered 9, after V lost 1 base and J lost 10 bases. The CDR3 loop is CASSEEWGRGVKLFF. Here the CDR3 DNA reads TGTGCCAGCAGTGAAGAATGGGGCAGGGGGGTAAAACTGTTTTTT.

In this sample, this clonotype turned up a few times. The chain uses TRBV7-8 and TRBJ1-6, with 11 bases identical to TRBD1. V dropped 5 bases and J dropped 7; count of bases not matched to a gene: 4. The CDR3 runs 15 residues. Germline CDR1 and CDR2: SGHVS and FQNEAQ. CDR3 sequence reads: CASSRTGGWNSPLHF. DNA for the CDR3: TGTGCCAGCAGCCGGACAGGGGGCTGGAATTCACCCCTCCACTTT.

This chain uses TRBV20-1 with TRBJ2-1; 10 bases are a match to TRBD1. Germline V gene data show CDR1 as DFQATT and CDR2 as SNEGSKA (reference sequence). J lost 8 bases, V lost 1 base, and 5 bases had no gene match. There are 14 residues in the CDR3. The CDR3 spells CSARVGTGEDEQFF. The CDR3 nucleotides read TGCAGTGCTAGAGTGGGGACAGGGGAGGATGAGCAGTTCTTC.

V usage is TRBV5-5 and J usage is TRBJ2-2; 13 positions match TRBD2. The CDR3 is made up of 15 amino acids. The germline V gene encodes CDR1 SGHKS and CDR2 YYEKEE (reference sequence). The V segment lost 4 bases and the J segment 5 bases; nucleotides outside the gene matches: 2. CDR3 sequence reads: CASSKGLAGTGELFF. DNA for the CDR3: TGTGCCAGCAGCAAGGGACTAGCGGGAACCGGGGAGCTGTTTTTT.

This clonotype has a count of ten or more. CDR3 nucleotides: TGCGCCAGCAGCTTGGCCGTATCTGCAGGGAATTACAATGAGCAGTTCTTC. Protein product: CASSLAVSAGNYNEQFF. The gene calls are TRBV5-1 and TRBJ2-1; the D gene is possibly TRBD1 (5 bases). V dropped 0 bases and J dropped 4 bases, with 17 bases sitting between them. CDR1 SGHRS and CDR2 YFSETQ come from the germline V gene. CDR3 length equals 17 residues. The whole variable domain, filled in from reference TRBV5-1 and TRBJ2-1, reads KAGVTQTPRYLIKTRGQQVTLSCSPISGHRSVSWYQQTPGQGLQFLFEYFSETQRNKGNFPGRFSGRQFSNSRSEMNVSTLELGDSALYLCASSLAVSAGNYNEQFFGPGTRLTVL.

Note on this clonotype: At one end, the junction sequence differs from germline, possibly due to a read error. The chain combines TRBV12-3 or TRBV12-4 with TRBJ2-2; TRBD1 aligns across 8 bases. The CDR3 runs to 15 residues. The CDR3 nucleotides read TGTGCCAGCAACGACCCCGGACAGGGCACCAGGGAGCTGTTTTTT. Translating it yields CASNDPGQGTRELFF.

This clonotype showed up many times. The chain couples TRBV4-1 to TRBJ2-3; 7 nucleotides agree with TRBD1. Looked up from germline, CDR1 is MGHRA and CDR2 is YSYEKL. This CDR3 is 20 amino acids long. The J segment lost 6 bases and the V segment lost 1 base, leaving 22 bases of the junction unmatched. The CDR3 DNA is TGCGCCAGCAGCCAAGCATCAGCCGGGACAGTTCGGATGGGGTGGGATACGCAGTATTTT. This encodes CASSQASAGTVRMGWDTQYF.

V is TRBV4-1 and J is TRBJ1-2; weak D call: TRBD1 (5 bases). This CDR3 spans 15 amino acids. Germline V lookup: CDR1 MGHRA, CDR2 YSYEKL. V gave up 0 bases and J gave up 4 bases, with 12 bases separating them. CDR3 bases: TGCGCCAGCAGCCAAGAGTCAGGGAACAGCTATGGCTACACCTTC. The encoded protein is CASSQESGNSYGYTF.

CDR3 sequence reads: CASSLLGGSNTGELFF. DNA for the CDR3: TGTGCCAGCAGCCTCTTGGGGGGGAGTAACACCGGGGAGCTGTTTTTT. The chain joins TRBV2 to TRBJ2-2; TRBD2 agrees at 7 bases. After removal of 6 bases from V and 2 bases from J, the junction contained 9 bases not matched to a gene. The CDR3 extends over 16 amino acids. CDR1 is SNHLY, CDR2 FYNNEI, per germline.

This clonotype has only a few counts. V and J are TRBV13 and TRBJ2-1; the match to TRBD2 covers 10 bases. The germline V gene has CDR1 PRHDT and CDR2 FYEKMQ (reference sequence). The CDR3 totals 18 residues. Trimming cost V 1 base and J 6 bases; bases outside gene matches: 12. CDR3 amino acids: CASSLVGSGLAGVNEQFF. The CDR3, as DNA: TGTGCCAGCAGCTTAGTCGGGAGTGGGCTAGCGGGGGTCAATGAGCAGTTCTTC.

At least ten counts were recorded for this clonotype. The chain couples TRBV30 to TRBJ1-2, with 8 bases lining up with TRBD1. CDR3 length equals 13 residues. The V gene's germline CDR1 is GTSNPN and CDR2 SVGIG (reference sequence). V lost 0 bases to trimming and J lost 7 bases; unmatched junction nucleotides: 4. In nucleotides, the CDR3 is TGTGCCTGGAGTGTACGGACAGGGCTTGGCTACACCTTC. Its translation: CAWSVRTGLGYTF.

Ten or more counts support this clonotype. This chain links TRBV7-9 with TRBJ2-5, with 10 nucleotides matching TRBD2. Germline V lookup: CDR1 SEHNR, CDR2 FQNEAQ (reference sequence). V lost 5 bases and J lost 0; bases outside the gene matches: 9. This CDR3 is built from 17 residues. The CDR3 region is CASSTYTLAGYQETQYF. The CDR3 DNA is TGTGCCAGCAGCACCTACACACTAGCGGGGTACCAAGAGACCCAGTACTTC.

At least ten counts were recorded for this clonotype. The chain joins TRBV6-1 to TRBJ1-5, with D unclear. Germline V gives CDR1 MNHNS, CDR2 SASEGT. The V and J ends lost 3 bases and 0 bases respectively, with 9 bases between them. The CDR3 covers 15 residues. This CDR3 reads CASSDPVYSNQPQHF. CDR3 bases: TGTGCCAGCAGTGACCCAGTGTATAGCAATCAGCCCCAGCATTTT.

This chain links TRBV7-6 with TRBJ1-5, with D possibly TRBD1 on 6 matching bases. V was trimmed by 5 bases and J by 8 bases, leaving 16 bases between them. Per the germline V gene, CDR1 is SGHVS and CDR2 is FNYEAQ. The length of the CDR3 is 14 residues. DNA of the CDR3: TGTGCCAGCAGCCTGAGGACAGATCAGGAGCCCCAGCATTTT. It translates to CASSLRTDQEPQHF.

J is TRBJ2-6 and V is TRBV4-3; D is undetermined. V shed 4 bases and J shed 0 bases, with 22 bases lying between them. The germline CDR1 and CDR2 sequences are LGHNA and YSLEER. The CDR3 is made up of 20 amino acids. The CDR3 DNA sequence: TGCGCCAGCAGCCGCAACACAAGGTCTCCGGCAAGCTCTGGGGCCAACGTCCTGACTTTC. Amino acids: CASSRNTRSPASSGANVLTF.

This clonotype has only a few counts. The chain is built from TRBV6-1 and TRBJ2-2, with unresolved D. The length of the CDR3 is 13 residues. Germline V gives CDR1 MNHNS, CDR2 SASEGT. Trimming shortened V by 5 bases and J by 0 bases, and 4 bases separated the two germline ends. This CDR3 is CASSSPNTGELFF. The CDR3 coding sequence is TGTGCCAGCAGTAGCCCGAACACCGGGGAGCTGTTTTTT.

As regards this clonotype: Without the conserved terminal phenylalanine or tryptophan, this CDR3 likely stems from a read error. This sequence joins TRBV18 and TRBJ1-2, with unresolved D. V was pared by 2 bases and J by 6 bases, with 10 bases between. The CDR3 extends over 13 amino acids. From germline, CDR1 is KGHSH and CDR2 LQKENI. DNA for the CDR3: TGTGCCAGCTCACCAGAGCAGAGAGATGGCTACACCTAC. This encodes CASSPEQRDGYTY.

In its sample, this clonotype was seen once. No DNA is shown, since the ends of the CDR3 on it are uncertain; the CDR3 is the one TCRdb lists. The gene calls are TRBV7-2 and TRBJ1-5; TRBD1 is the table's D call and was not checked against the DNA. In germline, CDR1 is SGHTA, CDR2 FQGNSA. Inclusive of both ends, the CDR3 amounts to 16 amino acids. The chain's CDR3 is CASSVGAGTASYNEHF.

The chain employs TRBV20-1 and TRBJ1-3; no reliable D call. This CDR3 is 12 amino acids long. V was shortened by 0 bases and J by 4 bases, with 4 bases between the two germline ends. CDR1 is DFQATT and CDR2 is SNEGSKA in the germline V gene (reference sequence). DNA for the CDR3: TGCAGTGCTAGAGACAGAGGAAACACCATATATTTT. The encoded protein is CSARDRGNTIYF.

The J gene is TRBJ2-5, the V gene TRBV19; D is unresolved. This CDR3 is 12 amino acids long. V shed 9 bases and J shed 9 bases, with 17 bases lying between them. Germline values: CDR1 LNHDA, CDR2 SQIVND (reference sequence). CDR3 coding DNA: TGTGCCAGCTGCGCGGTGAATCAGCCCCAGTACTTC. It encodes CASCAVNQPQYF.

The V call is TRBV29-1, the J call TRBJ2-7; D not certain. Looked up from germline, CDR1 is SQVTM and CDR2 is ANQGSEA. V shed 4 bases and J shed 2 bases, with 9 bases lying between them. The CDR3 runs 12 residues. The CDR3 DNA reads TGCAGCGTTGCTAGTACCCCCTACGAGCAGTACTTC. Translated: CSVASTPYEQYF.

The chain uses TRBV5-1 and TRBJ1-5; D is ambiguous. V lost 4 bases and J 3 bases, leaving 5 bases between the germline ends. This CDR3 has 12 amino acids. The germline gives CDR1 SGHRS, CDR2 YFSETQ. CDR3 protein: CASSDINQPQHF. The CDR3 DNA follows: TGCGCCAGCAGCGACATCAATCAGCCCCAGCATTTT.